The source of this T cell receptor beta chain is a study of CXCR3-negative and CXCR3-positive naive CD8 T cells. Study outcomes and limitations: Comparably high diversity marked both naive subsets, whereas memory CD8+ cells had much lower diversity.

Carrying UMI labels, the TRB cDNA libraries were prepared through 5' RACE. TCRdb re-called the 5' RACE reads, yielding one record per CDR3 amino acid sequence without DNA. The sample includes about 22,000 distinct CDR3 sequences. Notes on this clonotype: Its antigen is undetermined.

The CDR3 consists of 13 residues. Germline CDR1 SGHRS, CDR2 YFSETQ. Sample: memory CD8+ T cells from blood. The sequence was obtained from a human donor in good health. Some clones in this sample may be carry-over from other donors' samples. J is TRBJ2-7 and V is TRBV5-1. The CDR3 loop is CASSSATTYEQYF.